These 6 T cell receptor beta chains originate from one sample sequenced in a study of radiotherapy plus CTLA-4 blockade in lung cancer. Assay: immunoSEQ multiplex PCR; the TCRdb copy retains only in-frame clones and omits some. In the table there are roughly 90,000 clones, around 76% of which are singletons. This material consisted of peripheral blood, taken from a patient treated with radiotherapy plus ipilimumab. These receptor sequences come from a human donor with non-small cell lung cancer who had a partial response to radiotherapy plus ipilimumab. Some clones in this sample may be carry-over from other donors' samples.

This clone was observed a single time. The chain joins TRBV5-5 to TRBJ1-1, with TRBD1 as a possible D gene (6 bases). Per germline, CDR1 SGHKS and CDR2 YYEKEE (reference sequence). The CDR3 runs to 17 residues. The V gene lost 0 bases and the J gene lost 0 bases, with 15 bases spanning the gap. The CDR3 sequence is CASSLVLRTALNTEAFF. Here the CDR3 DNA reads TGTGCCAGCAGCTTGGTCCTTAGGACAGCCTTGAACACTGAAGCTTTCTTT.

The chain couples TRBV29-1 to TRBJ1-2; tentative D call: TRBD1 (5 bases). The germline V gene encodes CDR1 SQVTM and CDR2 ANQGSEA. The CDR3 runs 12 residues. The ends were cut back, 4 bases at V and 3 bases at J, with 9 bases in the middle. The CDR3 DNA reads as TGCAGCGTTGGGGGGGTCGACTATGGCTACACCTTC. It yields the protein CSVGGVDYGYTF.

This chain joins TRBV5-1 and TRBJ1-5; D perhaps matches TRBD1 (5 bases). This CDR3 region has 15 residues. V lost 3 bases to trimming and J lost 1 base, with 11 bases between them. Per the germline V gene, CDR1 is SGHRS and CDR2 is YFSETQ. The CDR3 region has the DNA TGCGCCAGCAGCTCCCAGGGCGGAAGCAATCAGCCCCAGCATTTT. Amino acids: CASSSQGGSNQPQHF.

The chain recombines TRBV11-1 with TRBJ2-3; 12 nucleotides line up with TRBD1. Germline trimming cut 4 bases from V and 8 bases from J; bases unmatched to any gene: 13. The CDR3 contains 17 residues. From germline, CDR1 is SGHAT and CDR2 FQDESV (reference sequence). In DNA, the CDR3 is TGTGCCAGCAGCTCTTCCGGGACAGGGGGCCTCAAGGTTACGCAGTATTTT. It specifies CASSSSGTGGLKVTQYF. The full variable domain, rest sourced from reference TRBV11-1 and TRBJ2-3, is EAEVAQSPRYKITEKSQAVAFWCDPISGHATLYWYRQILGQGPELLVQFQDESVVDDSQLPKDRFSAERLKGVDSTLKIQPAELGDSAMYLCASSSSGTGGLKVTQYFGPGTRLTVL.

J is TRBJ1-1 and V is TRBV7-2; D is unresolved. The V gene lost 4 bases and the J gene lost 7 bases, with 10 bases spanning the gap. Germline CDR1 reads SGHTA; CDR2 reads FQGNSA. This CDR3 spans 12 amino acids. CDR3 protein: CASSSSGGEAFF. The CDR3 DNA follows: TGTGCCAGCAGCTCCTCGGGAGGTGAAGCTTTCTTT. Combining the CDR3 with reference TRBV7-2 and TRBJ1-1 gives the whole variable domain GAGVSQSPSNKVTEKGKDVELRCDPISGHTALYWYRQSLGQGLEFLIYFQGNSAPDKSGLPSDRFSAERTGGSVSTLTIQRTQQEDSAVYLCASSSSGGEAFFGQGTRLTVV.

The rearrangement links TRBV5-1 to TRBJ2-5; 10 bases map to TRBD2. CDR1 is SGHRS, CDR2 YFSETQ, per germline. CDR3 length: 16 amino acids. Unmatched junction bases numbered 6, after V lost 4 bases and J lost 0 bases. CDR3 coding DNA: TGCGCCAGCAGCCCCGGACTAGCGGTGAACCAAGAGACCCAGTACTTC. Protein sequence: CASSPGLAVNQETQYF.